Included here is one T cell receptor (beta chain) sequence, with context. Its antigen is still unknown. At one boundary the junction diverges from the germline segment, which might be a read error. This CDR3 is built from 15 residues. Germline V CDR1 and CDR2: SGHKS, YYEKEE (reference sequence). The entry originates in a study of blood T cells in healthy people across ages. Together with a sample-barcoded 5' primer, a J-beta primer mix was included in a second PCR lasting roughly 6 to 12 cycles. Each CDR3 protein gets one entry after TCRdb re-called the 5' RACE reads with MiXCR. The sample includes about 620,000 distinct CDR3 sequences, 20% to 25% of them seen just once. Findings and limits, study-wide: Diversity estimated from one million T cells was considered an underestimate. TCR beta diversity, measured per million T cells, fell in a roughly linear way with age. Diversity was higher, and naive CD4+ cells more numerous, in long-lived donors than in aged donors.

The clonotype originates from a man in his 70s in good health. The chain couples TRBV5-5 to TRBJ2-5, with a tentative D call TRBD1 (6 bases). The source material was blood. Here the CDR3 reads CASSLPGSGQEAQYF. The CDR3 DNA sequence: TGTGCCAGCAGCTTGCCAGGGTCGGGACAAGAGGCCCAGTACTTC.